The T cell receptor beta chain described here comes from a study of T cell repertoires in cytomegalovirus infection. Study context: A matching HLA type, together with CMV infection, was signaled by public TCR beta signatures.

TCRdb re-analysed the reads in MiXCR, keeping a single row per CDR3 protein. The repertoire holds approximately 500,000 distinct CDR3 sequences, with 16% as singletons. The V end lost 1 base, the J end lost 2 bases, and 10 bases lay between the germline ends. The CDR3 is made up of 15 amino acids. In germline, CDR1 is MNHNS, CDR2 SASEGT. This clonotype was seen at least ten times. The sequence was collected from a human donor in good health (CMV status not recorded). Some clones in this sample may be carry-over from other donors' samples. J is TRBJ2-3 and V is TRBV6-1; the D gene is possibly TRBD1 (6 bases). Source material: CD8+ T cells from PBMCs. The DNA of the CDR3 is TGTGCCAGCAGTGAAGGGGGGCGATCCACAGATACGCAGTATTTT. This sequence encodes CASSEGGRSTDTQYF.